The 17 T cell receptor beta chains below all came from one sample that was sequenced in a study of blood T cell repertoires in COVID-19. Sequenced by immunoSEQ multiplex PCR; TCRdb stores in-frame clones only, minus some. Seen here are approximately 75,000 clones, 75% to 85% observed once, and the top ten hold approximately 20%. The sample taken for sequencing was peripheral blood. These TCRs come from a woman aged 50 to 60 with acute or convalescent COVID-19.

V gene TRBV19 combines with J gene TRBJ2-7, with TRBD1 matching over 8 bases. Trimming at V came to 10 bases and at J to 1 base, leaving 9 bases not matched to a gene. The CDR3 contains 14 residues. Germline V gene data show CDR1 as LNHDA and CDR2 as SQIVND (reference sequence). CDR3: CATTKQGGSYEQYF. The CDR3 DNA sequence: TGTGCCACCACAAAACAGGGGGGATCCTACGAGCAGTACTTC.

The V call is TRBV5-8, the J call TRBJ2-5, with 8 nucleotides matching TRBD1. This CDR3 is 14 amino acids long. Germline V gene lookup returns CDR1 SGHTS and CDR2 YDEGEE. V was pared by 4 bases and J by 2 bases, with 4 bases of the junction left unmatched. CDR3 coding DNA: TGTGCCAGCAGCGAGGACAGGGATCAAGAGACCCAGTACTTC. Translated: CASSEDRDQETQYF.

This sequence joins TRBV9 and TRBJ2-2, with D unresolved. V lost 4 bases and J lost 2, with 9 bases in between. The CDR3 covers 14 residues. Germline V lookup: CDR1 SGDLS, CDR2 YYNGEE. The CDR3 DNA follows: TGTGCCAGCAGCCTCACTCCTAACACCGGGGAGCTGTTTTTT. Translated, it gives CASSLTPNTGELFF.

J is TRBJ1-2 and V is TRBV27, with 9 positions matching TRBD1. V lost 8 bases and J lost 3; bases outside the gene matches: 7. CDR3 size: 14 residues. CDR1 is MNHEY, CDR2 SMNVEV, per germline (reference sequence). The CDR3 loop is CASGPQGAHYGYTF. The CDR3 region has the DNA TGTGCCAGCGGCCCACAGGGGGCCCACTATGGCTACACCTTC.

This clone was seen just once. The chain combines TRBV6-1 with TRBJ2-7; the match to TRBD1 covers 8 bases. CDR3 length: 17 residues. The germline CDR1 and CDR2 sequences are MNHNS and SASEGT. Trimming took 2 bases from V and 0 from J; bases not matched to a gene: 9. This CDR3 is CASSEPLGQESSYEQYF. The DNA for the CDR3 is TGTGCCAGCAGTGAACCCCTGGGACAGGAAAGCTCCTACGAGCAGTACTTC.

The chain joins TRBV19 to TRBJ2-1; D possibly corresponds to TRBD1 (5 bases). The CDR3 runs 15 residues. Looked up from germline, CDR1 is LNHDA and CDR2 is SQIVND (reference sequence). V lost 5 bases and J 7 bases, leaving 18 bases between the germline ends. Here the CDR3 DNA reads TGTGCCAGTAGTCAGGGCGCAGGGTGGTATAATGAGCAGTTCTTC. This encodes CASSQGAGWYNEQFF.

This CDR3 reads CAATSAAPNEQFF. The CDR3 DNA sequence: TGTGCCGCAACTAGCGCCGCGCCCAATGAGCAGTTCTTC. The chain carries TRBV28 and TRBJ2-1; 7 positions match TRBD2. Per the germline V gene, CDR1 is MDHEN and CDR2 is SYDVKM. The CDR3 loop spans 13 amino acids. The ends lost 11 bases at V and 6 bases at J; junction bases unmatched: 10.

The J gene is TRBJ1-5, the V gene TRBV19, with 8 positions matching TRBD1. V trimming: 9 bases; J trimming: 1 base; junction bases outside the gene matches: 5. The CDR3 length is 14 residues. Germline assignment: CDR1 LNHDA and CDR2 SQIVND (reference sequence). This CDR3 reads CASDRGWSNQPQHF. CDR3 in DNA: TGTGCCAGCGACAGGGGTTGGAGCAATCAGCCCCAGCATTTT.

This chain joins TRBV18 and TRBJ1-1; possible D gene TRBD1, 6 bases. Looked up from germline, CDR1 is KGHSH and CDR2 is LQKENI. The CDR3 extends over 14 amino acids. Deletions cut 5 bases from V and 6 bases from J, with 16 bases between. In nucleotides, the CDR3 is TGTGCCAGCTCATCTCAAAAACAGGGTTCTGAAGCTTTCTTT. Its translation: CASSSQKQGSEAFF.

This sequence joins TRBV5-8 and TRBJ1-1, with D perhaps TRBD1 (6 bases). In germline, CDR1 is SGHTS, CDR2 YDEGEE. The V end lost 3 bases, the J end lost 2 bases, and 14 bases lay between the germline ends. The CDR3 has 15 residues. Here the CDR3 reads CASSWGGGPNTEAFF. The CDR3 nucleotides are TGTGCCAGCAGCTGGGGCGGGGGCCCAAACACTGAAGCTTTCTTT.

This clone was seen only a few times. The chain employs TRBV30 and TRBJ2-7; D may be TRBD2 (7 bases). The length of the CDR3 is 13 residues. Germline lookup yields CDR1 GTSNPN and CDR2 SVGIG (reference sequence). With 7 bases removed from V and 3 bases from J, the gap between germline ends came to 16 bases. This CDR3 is CAFKGGGVYEQYF. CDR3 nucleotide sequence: TGTGCCTTCAAGGGGGGAGGGGTCTACGAGCAGTACTTC. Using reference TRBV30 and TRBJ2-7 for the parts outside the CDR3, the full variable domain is SQTIHQWPATLVQPVGSPLSLECTVEGTSNPNLYWYRQAAGRGLQLLFYSVGIGQISSEVPQNLSASRPQDRQFILSSKKLLLSDSGFYLCAFKGGGVYEQYFGPGTRLTVT.

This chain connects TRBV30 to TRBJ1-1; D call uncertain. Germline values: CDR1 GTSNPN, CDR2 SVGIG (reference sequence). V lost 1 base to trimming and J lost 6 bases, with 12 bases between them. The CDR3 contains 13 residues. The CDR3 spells CAWSGYAGAEAFF. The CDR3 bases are TGTGCCTGGAGTGGATACGCCGGTGCTGAAGCTTTCTTT.

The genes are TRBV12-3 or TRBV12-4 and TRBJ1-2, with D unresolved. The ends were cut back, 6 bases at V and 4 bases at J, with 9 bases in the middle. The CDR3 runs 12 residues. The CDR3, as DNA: TGTGCCAGCAGCCCCGGGATCTATGGCTACACCTTC. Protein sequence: CASSPGIYGYTF.

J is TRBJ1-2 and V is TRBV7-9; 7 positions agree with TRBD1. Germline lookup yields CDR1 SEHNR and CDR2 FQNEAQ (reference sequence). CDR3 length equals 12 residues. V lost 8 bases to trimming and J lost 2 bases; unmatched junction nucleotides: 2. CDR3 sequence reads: CASSQGNYGYTF. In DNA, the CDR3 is TGTGCCAGCTCACAGGGGAACTATGGCTACACCTTC.

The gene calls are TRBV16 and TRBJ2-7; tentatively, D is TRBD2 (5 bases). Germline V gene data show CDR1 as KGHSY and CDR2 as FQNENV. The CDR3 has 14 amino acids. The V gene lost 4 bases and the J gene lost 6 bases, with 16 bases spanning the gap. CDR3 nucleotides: TGTGCCAGCAGCCCCTTTCGGGATCCCTGCGAGCAGTACTTC. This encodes CASSPFRDPCEQYF.

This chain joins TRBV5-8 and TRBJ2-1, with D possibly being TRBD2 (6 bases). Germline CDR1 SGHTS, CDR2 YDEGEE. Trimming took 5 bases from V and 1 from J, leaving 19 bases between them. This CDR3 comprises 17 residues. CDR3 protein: CASRNRGDFQSYNEQFF. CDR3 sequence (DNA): TGTGCCAGCAGGAACAGAGGGGACTTCCAATCCTACAATGAGCAGTTCTTC.

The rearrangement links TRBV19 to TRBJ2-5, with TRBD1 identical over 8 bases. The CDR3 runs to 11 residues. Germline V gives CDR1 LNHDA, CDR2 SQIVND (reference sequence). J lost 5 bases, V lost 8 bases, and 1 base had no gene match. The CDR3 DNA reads TGTGCCAGTCGACAGGGGGAGACCCAGTACTTC. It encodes CASRQGETQYF.